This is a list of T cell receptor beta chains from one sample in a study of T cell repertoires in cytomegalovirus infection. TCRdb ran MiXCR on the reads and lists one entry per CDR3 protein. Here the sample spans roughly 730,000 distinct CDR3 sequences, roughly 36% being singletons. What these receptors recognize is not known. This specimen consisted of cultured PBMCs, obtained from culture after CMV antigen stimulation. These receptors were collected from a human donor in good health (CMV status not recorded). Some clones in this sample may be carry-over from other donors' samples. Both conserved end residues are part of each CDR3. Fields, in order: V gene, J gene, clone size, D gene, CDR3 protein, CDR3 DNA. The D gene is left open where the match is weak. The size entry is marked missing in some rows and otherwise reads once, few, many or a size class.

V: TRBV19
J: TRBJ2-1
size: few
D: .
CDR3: CASSIGVWLGSDEQFF
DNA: TGTGCCAGTAGTATAGGGGTCTGGCTTGGGTCTGATGAGCAGTTCTTC

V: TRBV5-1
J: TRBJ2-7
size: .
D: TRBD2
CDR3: CASSSGTTRDEQYF
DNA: TGCGCCAGCAGCTCGGGGACTACCCGCGACGAGCAGTACTTC

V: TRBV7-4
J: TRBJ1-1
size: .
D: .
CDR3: CASSPPGGVEAFF
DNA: TGTGCCAGCAGCCCCCCTGGGGGGGTTGAAGCTTTCTTT

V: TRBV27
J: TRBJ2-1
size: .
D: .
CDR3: CASSWSLGDEQFF
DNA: TGTGCCAGCAGTTGGAGCCTAGGGGATGAGCAGTTCTTC

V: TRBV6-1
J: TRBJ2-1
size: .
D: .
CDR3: CASSSAGEGYNEQFF
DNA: TGTGCCAGCAGTTCGGCAGGCGAGGGGTACAATGAGCAGTTCTTC

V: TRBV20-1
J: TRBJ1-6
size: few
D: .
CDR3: CSARDYRESSYNSPLHF
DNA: TGCAGTGCTAGAGATTACAGGGAGAGCTCCTATAATTCACCCCTCCACTTT

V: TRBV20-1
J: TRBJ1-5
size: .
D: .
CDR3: CSASDESNQPQHF
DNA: TGCAGTGCTAGCGATGAAAGCAATCAGCCCCAGCATTTT

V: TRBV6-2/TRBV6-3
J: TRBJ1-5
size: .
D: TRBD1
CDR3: CASSPRTGRIMGINQPQHF
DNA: TGTGCCAGCAGTCCAAGGACAGGGCGAATTATGGGAATCAATCAGCCCCAGCATTTT

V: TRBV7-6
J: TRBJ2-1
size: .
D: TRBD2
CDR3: CASSLSGKEQFF
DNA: TGTGCCAGCAGCCTTAGCGGGAAGGAGCAGTTCTTC

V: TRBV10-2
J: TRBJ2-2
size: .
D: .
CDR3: CASTPDRYTGELFF
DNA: TGCGCCAGCACCCCGGACAGATACACCGGGGAGCTGTTTTTT

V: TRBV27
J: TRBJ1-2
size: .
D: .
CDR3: CASSGWGSGLGGYTF
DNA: TGTGCCAGCAGTGGGTGGGGATCAGGGTTGGGAGGCTACACCTTC

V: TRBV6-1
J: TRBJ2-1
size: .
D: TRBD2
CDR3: CASSVPILAGGSNEQFF
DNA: TGTGCCAGCAGTGTCCCCATTCTAGCGGGCGGTAGCAATGAGCAGTTCTTC

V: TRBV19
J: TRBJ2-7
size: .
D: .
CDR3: CASSIFGEQYF
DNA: TGTGCCAGTAGTATTTTCGGCGAGCAGTACTTC

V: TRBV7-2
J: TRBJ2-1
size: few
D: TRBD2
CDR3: CASSSQRGGNEQFF
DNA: TGTGCCAGCAGCTCCCAGCGGGGGGGGAATGAGCAGTTCTTC

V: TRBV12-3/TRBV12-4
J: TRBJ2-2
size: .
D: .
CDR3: CASRPGTSTGELFF
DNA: TGTGCCAGCAGACCCGGGACCTCGACCGGGGAGCTGTTTTTT

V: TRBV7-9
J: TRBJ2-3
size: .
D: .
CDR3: CASSSVLGLQGGTDTQYF
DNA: TGTGCCAGCAGCTCTGTATTAGGACTCCAGGGAGGCACAGATACGCAGTATTTT

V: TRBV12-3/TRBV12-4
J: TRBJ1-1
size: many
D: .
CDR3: CASSLKVEISAFF
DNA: TGTGCCAGCAGTTTAAAGGTAGAAATTTCGGCTTTCTTT

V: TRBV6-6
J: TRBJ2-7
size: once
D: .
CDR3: CATRLDRGGTYEQYF
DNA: TGTGCCACCAGACTAGACAGGGGAGGGACCTACGAGCAGTACTTC

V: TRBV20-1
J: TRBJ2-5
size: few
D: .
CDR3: CSAVGPKRTQYF
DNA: TGCAGTGCTGTGGGACCCAAGAGAACCCAGTACTTC

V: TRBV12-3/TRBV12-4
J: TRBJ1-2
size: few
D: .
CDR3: CASSFRRGSGYGYTF
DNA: TGTGCCAGCAGTTTCCGGAGGGGGTCGGGCTATGGCTACACCTTC

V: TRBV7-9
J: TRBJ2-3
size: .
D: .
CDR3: CASSLGTPFTSTDTQYF
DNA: TGTGCCAGCAGCTTGGGGACTCCCTTCACCAGCACAGATACGCAGTATTTT

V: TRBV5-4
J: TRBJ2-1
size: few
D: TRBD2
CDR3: CASSLGREREAIMEQFF
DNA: TGTGCCAGCAGCTTGGGAAGGGAGCGGGAGGCGATTATGGAGCAGTTCTTC

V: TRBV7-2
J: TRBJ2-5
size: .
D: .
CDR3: CASSLRSSVGETQYF
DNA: TGTGCCAGCAGCTTACGGTCGTCGGTCGGGGAGACCCAGTACTTC

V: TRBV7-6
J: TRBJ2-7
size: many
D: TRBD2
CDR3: CASSPYVGLEGGKDEQYF
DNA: TGTGCCAGCAGCCCCTATGTGGGGCTCGAGGGAGGGAAAGACGAGCAGTACTTC

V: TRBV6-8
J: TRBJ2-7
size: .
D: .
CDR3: CASSSGGGSPREQYF
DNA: TGTGCCAGCAGTTCCGGAGGGGGATCGCCTAGGGAGCAGTACTTC

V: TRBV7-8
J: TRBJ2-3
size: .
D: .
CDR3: CASSLQVGDTQYF
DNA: TGTGCCAGCAGCTTACAAGTGGGGGATACGCAGTATTTT

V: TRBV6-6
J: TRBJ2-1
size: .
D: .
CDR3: CASSYGMRRLNNEQFF
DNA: TGTGCCAGCAGTTACGGCATGAGACGTCTTAACAATGAGCAGTTCTTC

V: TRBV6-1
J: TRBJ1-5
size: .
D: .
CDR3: CASKARVYSNQPQHF
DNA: TGTGCCAGCAAAGCCAGGGTCTATAGCAATCAGCCCCAGCATTTT

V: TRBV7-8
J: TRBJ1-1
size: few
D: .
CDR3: CASSLFTDYEAFF
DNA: TGTGCCAGCAGCTTATTCACGGATTATGAAGCTTTCTTT

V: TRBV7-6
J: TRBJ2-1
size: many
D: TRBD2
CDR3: CASSLATSGRNEQFF
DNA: TGTGCCAGCAGCTTAGCTACTAGCGGGAGAAATGAGCAGTTCTTC

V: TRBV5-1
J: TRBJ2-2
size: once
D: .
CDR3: CASSTRDLLPAGELFF
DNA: TGCGCCAGCAGCACCCGGGACCTTCTCCCCGCCGGGGAGCTGTTTTTT

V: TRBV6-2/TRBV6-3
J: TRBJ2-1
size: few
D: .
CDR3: CASSYLGDHIYNEQFF
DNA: TGTGCCAGCAGTTACCTTGGGGATCATATTTACAATGAGCAGTTCTTC

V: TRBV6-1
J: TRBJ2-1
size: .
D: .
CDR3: CASSARAINGEQFF
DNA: TGTGCCAGCAGTGCCCGGGCGATTAACGGTGAGCAGTTCTTC

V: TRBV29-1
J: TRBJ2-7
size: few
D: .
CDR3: CSVESDGPYEQYF
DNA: TGCAGCGTTGAATCGGACGGGCCATACGAGCAGTACTTC

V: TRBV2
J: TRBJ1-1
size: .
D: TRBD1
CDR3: CASTGDRVNTEAFF
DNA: TGTGCCAGCACCGGGGACAGGGTGAACACTGAAGCTTTCTTT

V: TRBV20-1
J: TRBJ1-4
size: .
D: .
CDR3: CSARVPTGPNEKLFF
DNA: TGCAGTGCTAGAGTACCGACAGGCCCTAATGAAAAACTGTTTTTT

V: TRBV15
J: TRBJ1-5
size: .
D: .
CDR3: CATSLQVRQPQHF
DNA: TGTGCCACCAGCCTCCAGGTCCGACAGCCCCAGCATTTT